Below are 10 T cell receptor beta chains sequenced from a single sample in a study of blood T cell repertoires in COVID-19. Generated by immunoSEQ multiplex PCR, the TCRdb table keeps only in-frame clones and is missing some. The repertoire holds roughly 200,000 clones, with 85% as singletons. Sequencing was carried out using PBMCs or T cells enriched from blood (not recorded which). Every receptor here comes from a man in his forties or fifties who had recovered from COVID-19.

CDR3 sequence (DNA): TGTGCCAGCAGTTTAACAGCTACCTACGAGCAGTACTTC. Protein product: CASSLTATYEQYF. The chain combines TRBV12-3 or TRBV12-4 with TRBJ2-7; D ambiguous. This CDR3 has 13 residues. Trimming stripped 2 bases from V and 2 bases from J, with 7 bases between.

This sequence joins TRBV7-9 and TRBJ2-3; 13 bases line up with TRBD2. Germline V gene sequence: CDR1 SEHNR, CDR2 FQNEAQ (reference sequence). J lost 10 bases, V lost 10 bases, and 14 bases had no gene match. The CDR3 sequence is 15 residues long. The CDR3 protein is CATQATSGRANAQYF. The CDR3, as DNA: TGTGCCACCCAAGCCACTAGCGGGAGGGCAAACGCGCAGTATTTT.

This chain connects TRBV19 to TRBJ2-7; D is uncertain. V lost 3 bases and J 4 bases, leaving 10 bases between the germline ends. In germline, CDR1 is LNHDA, CDR2 SQIVND (reference sequence). The CDR3 spans 13 residues. The CDR3 DNA is TGTGCCAGTAGTATGAAGGTAGCTTACGAGCAGTACTTC. It yields the protein CASSMKVAYEQYF.

This CDR3 reads CASSPRDLNAGQPQHF. In DNA, the CDR3 is TGTGCCAGCTCACCACGGGACTTAAACGCGGGTCAGCCCCAGCATTTT. The chain combines TRBV18 with TRBJ1-5; possible D gene TRBD1, 5 bases. Trimming stripped 1 base from V and 6 bases from J, with 16 bases between. CDR3 size: 16 residues. CDR1 is KGHSH, CDR2 LQKENI, per germline.

Only one count was recorded for this clone. The V gene is TRBV12-5, the J gene TRBJ2-5, with TRBD2 matching 10 bases. Per germline, CDR1 LGHNT and CDR2 FRNRAP. The CDR3 sequence is 14 residues long. The V segment lost 6 bases and the J segment 3 bases; nucleotides outside the gene matches: 4. The CDR3 spells CASGWTSGKETQYF. For the CDR3, the DNA is TGTGCTAGTGGCTGGACTAGCGGCAAAGAGACCCAGTACTTC.

The V call is TRBV27, the J call TRBJ2-7; D call uncertain. V was shortened by 3 bases and J by 6 bases, with 12 bases between the two germline ends. This CDR3 has 13 amino acids. CDR1 and CDR2 (germline): MNHEY, SMNVEV (reference sequence). CDR3 nucleotide sequence: TGTGCCAGCAGTTTGGATCCGCTAGGCGAGCAGTACTTC. This sequence encodes CASSLDPLGEQYF.

This rearrangement joins TRBV7-9 to TRBJ2-2; weak D call: TRBD2 (5 bases). Germline CDR1 SEHNR, CDR2 FQNEAQ (reference sequence). The CDR3 extends over 10 amino acids. Trimming removed 11 bases from V and 6 bases from J, with 7 bases in between. CDR3 sequence: CAPDSGELFF. The CDR3 nucleotides are TGTGCCCCGGACTCCGGGGAGCTGTTTTTT. The variable domain in full, completed from reference TRBV7-9 and TRBJ2-2, reads DTGVSQNPRHKITKRGQNVTFRCDPISEHNRLYWYRQTLGQGPEFLTYFQNEAQLEKSRLLSDRFSAERPKGSFSTLEIQRTEQGDSAMYLCAPDSGELFFGEGSRLTVL.

The rearrangement joins TRBV11-3 to TRBJ2-1, with D perhaps matching TRBD2 (6 bases). The CDR3 runs to 13 residues. Germline V gene lookup returns CDR1 SGHNT and CDR2 YENEEA. Between the trimmed V and J ends, which lost 6 bases and 4 bases, there was a span of 10 bases. The CDR3 reads CASRDRGYNEQFF. In DNA form, the CDR3 reads TGTGCCAGCAGGGACCGGGGGTACAATGAGCAGTTCTTC.

The chain couples TRBV4-1 to TRBJ2-7; no reliable D call. The CDR3 is made up of 15 amino acids. Deletions cut 1 base from V and 3 bases from J, with 13 bases between. Germline CDR1 and CDR2: MGHRA and YSYEKL. The CDR3 spells CASSQVDDAYYEQYF. The CDR3 nucleotides read TGCGCCAGCAGCCAAGTTGATGATGCCTACTACGAGCAGTACTTC.

This chain uses TRBV5-1 with TRBJ2-6; tentative D call: TRBD2 (5 bases). The ends were cut back, 0 bases at V and 0 bases at J, with 10 bases in the middle. Germline V lookup: CDR1 SGHRS, CDR2 YFSETQ. The CDR3 is 17 residues long. The CDR3 loop is CASSLGGSVSGANVLTF. The CDR3 region has the DNA TGCGCCAGCAGCTTGGGAGGGTCAGTCTCTGGGGCCAACGTCCTGACTTTC.